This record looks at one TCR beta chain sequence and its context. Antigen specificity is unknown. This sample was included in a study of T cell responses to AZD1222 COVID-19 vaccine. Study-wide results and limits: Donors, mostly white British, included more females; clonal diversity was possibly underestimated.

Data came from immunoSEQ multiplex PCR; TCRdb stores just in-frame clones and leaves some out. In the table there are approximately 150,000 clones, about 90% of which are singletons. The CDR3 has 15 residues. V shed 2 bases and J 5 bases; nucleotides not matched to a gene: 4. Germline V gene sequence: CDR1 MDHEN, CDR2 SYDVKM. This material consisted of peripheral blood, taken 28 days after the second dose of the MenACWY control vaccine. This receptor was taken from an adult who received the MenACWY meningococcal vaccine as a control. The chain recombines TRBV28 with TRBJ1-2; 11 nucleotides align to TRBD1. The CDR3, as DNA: TGTGCCAGCAGTTTACCCGGGACAGGGGGATATGGCTACACCTTC. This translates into CASSLPGTGGYGYTF.